The present entry profiles one TCR beta chain with its context. Repertoires were generated with immunoSEQ multiplex PCR, while TCRdb's copy carries only in-frame clones and drops some. The table includes some 260,000 clones, around 83% detected once. This sample stems from a study of blood T cell repertoires in COVID-19. Study information: COVID-19 samples collected from the United States, Italy and Spain covered acute and convalescent phases. The cDNA or gDNA used as material had been derived from T cells, B-cell-depleted T cells, or PBMCs.

The sequence came from a man at least 80 years old with acute or convalescent COVID-19. The sequenced material came from peripheral blood.

The CDR3 coding sequence is TGTGCCAGCAGTTTGTCGGGTACAGGGGGCTTAAGGGAGCTGTTTTTT. It translates to CASSLSGTGGLRELFF. The chain employs TRBV27 and TRBJ2-2; 9 nucleotides match TRBD1. Germline V lookup: CDR1 MNHEY, CDR2 SMNVEV (reference sequence). Trimming removed 3 bases from V and 9 bases from J; junction bases left unmatched: 11. The CDR3 loop spans 16 amino acids.